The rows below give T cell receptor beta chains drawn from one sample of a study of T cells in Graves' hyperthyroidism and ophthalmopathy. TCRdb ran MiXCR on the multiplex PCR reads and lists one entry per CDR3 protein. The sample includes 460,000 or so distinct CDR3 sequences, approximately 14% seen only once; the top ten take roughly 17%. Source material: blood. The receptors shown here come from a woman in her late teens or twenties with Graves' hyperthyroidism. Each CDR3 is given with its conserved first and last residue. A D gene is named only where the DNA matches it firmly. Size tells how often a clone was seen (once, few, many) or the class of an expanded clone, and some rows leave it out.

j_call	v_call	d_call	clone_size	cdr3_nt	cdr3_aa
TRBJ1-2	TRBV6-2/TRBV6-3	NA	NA	TGTGCCAGCAGTTATCTGGTGGTATATGGCTACACCTTC	CASSYLVVYGYTF
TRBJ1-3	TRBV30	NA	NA	TGTGCCTGGAGTGTACCAAGGTTCTCTGGAAACACCATATATTTT	CAWSVPRFSGNTIYF
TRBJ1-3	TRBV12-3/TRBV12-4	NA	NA	TGTGCCAGCAGTAAACAGGGAGGGAGAAACACCATATATTTT	CASSKQGGRNTIYF
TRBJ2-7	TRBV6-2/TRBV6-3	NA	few	TGTGCCAGCGAGGTAACAGGGCCTGACGAGCAGTACTTC	CASEVTGPDEQYF
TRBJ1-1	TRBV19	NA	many	TGTGCCAGTAGTATTCGGGGGGTCAGAGCGAACACTGAAGCTTTCTTT	CASSIRGVRANTEAFF
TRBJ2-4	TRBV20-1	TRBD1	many	TGCAGTGCTAGAGATTACGACAGGGGAGGAAACATTCAGTACTTC	CSARDYDRGGNIQYF
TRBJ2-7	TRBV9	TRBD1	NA	TGTGCCCGCAGCGTGGGGACAGGGGACTACGAGCAGTACTTC	CARSVGTGDYEQYF
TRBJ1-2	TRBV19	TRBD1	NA	TGTGCCAGTAGTCCGGGACAGGGGGTACTTGGTGGCTACACCTTC	CASSPGQGVLGGYTF
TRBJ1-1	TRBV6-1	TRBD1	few	TGTGCCAGCAGACAACTCCGGGGCAGGGGGGACACTGAAGCTTTCTTT	CASRQLRGRGDTEAFF
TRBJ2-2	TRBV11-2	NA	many	TGTGCCAGCAGCTTGAGGGGGTCGAACACCGGGGAGCTGTTTTTT	CASSLRGSNTGELFF
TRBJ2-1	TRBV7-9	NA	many	TGTGCCAGCAGCTCTCTAGCTCCCTCCTACAATGAGCAGTTCTTC	CASSSLAPSYNEQFF
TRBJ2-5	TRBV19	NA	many	TGTGCATCTGCACCGGGAGCAGGGCGAGAGACCCAGTACTTC	CASAPGAGRETQYF
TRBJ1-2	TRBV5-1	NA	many	TGCGCCAGCATCCTCATGCCCGGGGAGGAGGGCTATGGCTACACCTTC	CASILMPGEEGYGYTF
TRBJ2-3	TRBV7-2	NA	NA	TGTGCCAGCAGCTTAGGGCCCTATTTGACAGATACGCAGTATTTT	CASSLGPYLTDTQYF
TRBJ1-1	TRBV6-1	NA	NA	TGTGCCAGCAGTCAGCTGGCCCGGGGGAACACTGAAGCTTTCTTT	CASSQLARGNTEAFF
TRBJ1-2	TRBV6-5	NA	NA	TGTGCCAGCAGTTACCCCCCGGGGCAGATCTATGGCTACACCTTC	CASSYPPGQIYGYTF
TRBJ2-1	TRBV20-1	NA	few	TGCAGTGCAACCCAGCCTGTGAGCTCCTACAATGAGCAGTTCTTC	CSATQPVSSYNEQFF
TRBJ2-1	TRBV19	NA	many	TGTGCCAGTAGTCCGCAGGGATTAGGCGGGATGAATGAGCAGTTCTTC	CASSPQGLGGMNEQFF
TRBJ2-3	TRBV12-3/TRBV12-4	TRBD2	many	TGTGCCAGCAGTTTCTCACCGGGACTAGAGGTTTGGGGTAGCACAGATACGCAGTATTTT	CASSFSPGLEVWGSTDTQYF
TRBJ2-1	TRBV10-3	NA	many	TGTGCCATCAGTGCCCAGGAATCCTACAATGAGCAGTTCTTC	CAISAQESYNEQFF
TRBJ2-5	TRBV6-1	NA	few	TGTGCCAGCAGAACGGGGTTCCAAGAGACCCAGTACTTC	CASRTGFQETQYF
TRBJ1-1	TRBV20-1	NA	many	TGCAGTGCGGACCTCGGTCGAAAGAACACTGAAGCTTTCTTT	CSADLGRKNTEAFF
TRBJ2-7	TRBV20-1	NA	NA	TGCAGTGCTAGAGATCATAGGCGAGGCCAGTCCGAATCCTACGAGCAGTACTTC	CSARDHRRGQSESYEQYF
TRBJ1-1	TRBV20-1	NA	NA	TGCAGTGCTAGTAGTCAGGAAGCTTTCTTT	CSASSQEAFF
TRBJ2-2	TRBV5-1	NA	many	TGCGCCAGCAGCTTGGATGCGACCGGGGAGCTGTTTTTT	CASSLDATGELFF
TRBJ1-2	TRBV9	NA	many	TGTGCCAGCAGCGTAAGTGGGGTGGATGGCTACACCTTC	CASSVSGVDGYTF